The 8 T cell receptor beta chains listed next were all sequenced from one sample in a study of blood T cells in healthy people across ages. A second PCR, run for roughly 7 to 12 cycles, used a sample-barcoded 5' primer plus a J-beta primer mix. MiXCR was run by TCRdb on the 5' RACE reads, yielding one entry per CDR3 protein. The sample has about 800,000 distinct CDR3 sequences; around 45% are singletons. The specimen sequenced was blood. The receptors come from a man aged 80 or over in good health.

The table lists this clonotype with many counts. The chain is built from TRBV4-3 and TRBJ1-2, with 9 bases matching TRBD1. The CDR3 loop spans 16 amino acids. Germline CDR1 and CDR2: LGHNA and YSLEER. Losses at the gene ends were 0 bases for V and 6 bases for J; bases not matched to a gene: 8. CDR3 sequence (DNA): TGCGCCAGCAGCCAAGATACCGGAACAGGGGGCGATGGCTACACCTTC. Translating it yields CASSQDTGTGGDGYTF.

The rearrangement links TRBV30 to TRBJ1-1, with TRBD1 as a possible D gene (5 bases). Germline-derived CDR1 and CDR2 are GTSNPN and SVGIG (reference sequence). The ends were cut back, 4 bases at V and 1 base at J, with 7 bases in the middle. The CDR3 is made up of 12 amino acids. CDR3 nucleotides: TGTGCCTGGATGGGGGAGAACACTGAAGCTTTCTTT. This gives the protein CAWMGENTEAFF.

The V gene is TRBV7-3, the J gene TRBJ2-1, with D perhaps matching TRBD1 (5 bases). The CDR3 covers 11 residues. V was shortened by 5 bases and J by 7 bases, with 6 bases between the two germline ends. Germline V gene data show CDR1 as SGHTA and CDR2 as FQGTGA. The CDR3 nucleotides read TGTGCCAGCAGCAAGGGGAATGAGCAGTTCTTC. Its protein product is CASSKGNEQFF.

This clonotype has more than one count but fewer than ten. The CDR3 nucleotides read TGTGCCAGCAGCCAAGAGGGGGCAACTAATGAAAAACTGTTTTTT. Protein product: CASSQEGATNEKLFF. V gene TRBV4-2 combines with J gene TRBJ1-4; a possible D gene is TRBD1 (5 bases). The CDR3 consists of 15 residues. Trimming took 0 bases from V and 0 from J, leaving 5 bases between them. The V gene's germline CDR1 is LGHNA and CDR2 YNFKEQ.

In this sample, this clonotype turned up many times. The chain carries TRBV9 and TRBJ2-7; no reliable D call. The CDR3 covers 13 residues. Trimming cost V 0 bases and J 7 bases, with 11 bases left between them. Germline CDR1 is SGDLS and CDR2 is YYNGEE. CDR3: CASSVGAIGEQYF. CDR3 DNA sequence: TGTGCCAGCAGCGTAGGGGCTATTGGGGAGCAGTACTTC.

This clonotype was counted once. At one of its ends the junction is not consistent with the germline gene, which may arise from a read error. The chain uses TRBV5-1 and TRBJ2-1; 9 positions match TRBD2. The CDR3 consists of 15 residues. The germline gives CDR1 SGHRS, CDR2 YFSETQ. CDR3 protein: CASSFGGRGYSEQFF. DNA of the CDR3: TGCGCCAGCAGCTTCGGCGGGAGGGGCTACAGTGAGCAGTTCTTC.

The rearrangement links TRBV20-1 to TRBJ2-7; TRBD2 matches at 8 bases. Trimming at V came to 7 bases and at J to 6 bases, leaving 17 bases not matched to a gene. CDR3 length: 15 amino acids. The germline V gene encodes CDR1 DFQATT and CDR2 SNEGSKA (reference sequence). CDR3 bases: TGCAGTGTTCCATTAGCGGGGTTGAGTGCAGGCGAGCAGTACTTC. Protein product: CSVPLAGLSAGEQYF.

The CDR3 nucleotides read TGTGCCAGCAGTTTCGAAGACAGATGGGATGAGCAGTTCTTC. This translates into CASSFEDRWDEQFF. J is TRBJ2-1 and V is TRBV27; possibly TRBD1 for D (5 bases). Germline CDR1 is MNHEY and CDR2 is SMNVEV (reference sequence). Trimming removed 3 bases from V and 8 bases from J, with 14 bases in between. The CDR3 is 14 amino acids.